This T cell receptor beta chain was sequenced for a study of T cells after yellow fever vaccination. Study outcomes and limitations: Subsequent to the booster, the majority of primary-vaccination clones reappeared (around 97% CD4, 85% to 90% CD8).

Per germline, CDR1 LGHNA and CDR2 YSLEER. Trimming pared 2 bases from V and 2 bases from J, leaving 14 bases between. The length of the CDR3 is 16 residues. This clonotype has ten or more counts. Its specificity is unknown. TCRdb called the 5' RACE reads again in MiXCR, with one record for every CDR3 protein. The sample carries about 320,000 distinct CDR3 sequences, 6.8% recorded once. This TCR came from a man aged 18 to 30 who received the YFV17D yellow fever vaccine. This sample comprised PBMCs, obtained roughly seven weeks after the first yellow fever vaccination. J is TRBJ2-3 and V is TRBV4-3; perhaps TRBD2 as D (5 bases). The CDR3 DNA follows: TGCGCCAGCAGCCAACAAAGCGGCCCCGTCACAGATACGCAGTATTTT. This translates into CASSQQSGPVTDTQYF.